The subject of this entry is one T cell receptor (beta chain). The data stem from a study of blood T cell repertoires in COVID-19. Study in general: The analysed material was cDNA or gDNA that came from T cells, B-cell-depleted T cells, or PBMCs.

This CDR3 has 15 residues. Germline CDR1 reads SGHRS; CDR2 reads YFSETQ. V shed 4 bases and J 2 bases; nucleotides not matched to a gene: 5. Original processing methods: The assay estimated nucleated cells by amplifying reference gene primers. Only in-frame clones appear in the TCRdb table, and some are missing; sequencing was by immunoSEQ multiplex PCR. V, J and clone size derive from that table, while D and trimming were established from the DNA sequence. Of 250,000 to 350,000 clones in the sample, about 89% were seen once. V usage is TRBV5-1 and J usage is TRBJ1-5, with 8 bases lining up with TRBD1. Sequenced material: peripheral blood. The clonotype originates from a man aged 25-45 years with acute or convalescent COVID-19. CDR3 DNA: TGCGCCAGCAGCCTAGCGACAGGGGGCAATCAGCCCCAGCATTTT. Translating it yields CASSLATGGNQPQHF. Based on the CDR3 plus reference TRBV5-1 and TRBJ1-5, the full variable domain is KAGVTQTPRYLIKTRGQQVTLSCSPISGHRSVSWYQQTPGQGLQFLFEYFSETQRNKGNFPGRFSGRQFSNSRSEMNVSTLELGDSALYLCASSLATGGNQPQHFGDGTRLSIL.